These 20 T cell receptor beta chains originate from one sample sequenced in a study of lymphopenia after photon versus proton radiotherapy. Profiling relied on immunoSEQ multiplex PCR, and the TCRdb table lists in-frame clones only, not all of them. The table shows some 70,000 clones, with around 86% occurring only once. The sample in question was peripheral blood, obtained from a patient treated with proton-based radiotherapy. The receptors here all came from a man older than 75 with esophageal cancer.

The chain carries TRBV7-2 and TRBJ2-5; maybe TRBD1 (6 bases). V was trimmed by 5 bases and J by 2 bases, leaving 12 bases between them. CDR1 SGHTA and CDR2 FQGNSA come from the germline V gene. The CDR3 covers 14 residues. As DNA, the CDR3 is TGTGCCAGCAGCCTACCCAGGGGTCAAGAGACCCAGTACTTC. The encoded protein is CASSLPRGQETQYF. The complete variable domain, with remaining parts taken from reference TRBV7-2 and TRBJ2-5, reads GAGVSQSPSNKVTEKGKDVELRCDPISGHTALYWYRQSLGQGLEFLIYFQGNSAPDKSGLPSDRFSAERTGGSVSTLTIQRTQQEDSAVYLCASSLPRGQETQYFGPGTRLLVL.

This clone was seen a single time. The rearrangement links TRBV7-2 to TRBJ2-1, with 8 bases fitting TRBD2. V dropped 5 bases and J dropped 3; count of bases not matched to a gene: 15. This CDR3 is 18 amino acids long. Germline loops: CDR1 SGHTA, CDR2 FQGNSA. The CDR3 nucleotides read TGTGCCAGCAGCAAAGACGAACTAGCGGTGATCGTCTACAATGAGCAGTTCTTC. Its protein product is CASSKDELAVIVYNEQFF.

This clone has at least ten counts. The V call is TRBV18, the J call TRBJ1-4; 7 bases match TRBD1. Trimming took 5 bases from V and 8 from J; bases not matched to a gene: 8. The CDR3 runs 14 residues. Germline lookup yields CDR1 KGHSH and CDR2 LQKENI. The CDR3 DNA reads as TGTGCCAGCTCAAAAGGACAGGATTCCGAAAAACTGTTTTTT. This translates into CASSKGQDSEKLFF.

The chain employs TRBV5-1 and TRBJ1-3; TRBD1 might be the D (5 bases). The V and J ends lost 6 bases and 2 bases respectively, with 12 bases between them. The CDR3 has 14 amino acids. In germline, CDR1 is SGHRS, CDR2 YFSETQ. This CDR3 reads CASMQGLTGNTIYF. The CDR3 nucleotides are TGCGCCAGCATGCAGGGCTTAACTGGAAACACCATATATTTT.

This rearrangement joins TRBV5-1 to TRBJ1-6; no definite D call. The CDR3 loop spans 15 amino acids. The germline CDR1 and CDR2 sequences are SGHRS and YFSETQ. Trimming cost V 5 bases and J 5 bases, with 14 bases left between them. This CDR3 is CASRGGQVDNSPLHF. The CDR3 DNA reads TGCGCCAGCAGAGGTGGGCAGGTCGATAATTCACCCCTCCACTTT. The variable domain in full, with the rest retrieved from reference TRBV5-1 and TRBJ1-6, is KAGVTQTPRYLIKTRGQQVTLSCSPISGHRSVSWYQQTPGQGLQFLFEYFSETQRNKGNFPGRFSGRQFSNSRSEMNVSTLELGDSALYLCASRGGQVDNSPLHFGNGTRLTVT.

The rearrangement joins TRBV2 to TRBJ2-5, with 8 bases matching TRBD1. Trimming took 5 bases from V and 9 from J; bases not matched to a gene: 14. The germline V gene encodes CDR1 SNHLY and CDR2 FYNNEI. CDR3 length: 15 residues. The chain's CDR3 is CASSRTGKLSGAQYF. Here the CDR3 DNA reads TGTGCCAGCAGTCGGACAGGGAAACTTTCGGGGGCCCAGTACTTC.

The chain recombines TRBV4-3 with TRBJ2-1; D not resolved. In germline, CDR1 is LGHNA, CDR2 YSLEER. V was cut by 0 bases and J by 2 bases, with 11 bases left in between. The CDR3 has 16 residues. The CDR3 region has the DNA TGCGCCAGCAGCCAAGATCTGGGAATAACCTACAATGAGCAGTTCTTC. Amino acid sequence: CASSQDLGITYNEQFF.

This clone was seen just once. The chain employs TRBV7-2 and TRBJ2-1, with 10 nucleotides matching TRBD2. Germline V CDR1 and CDR2: SGHTA, FQGNSA. The CDR3 extends over 15 amino acids. The V gene end was trimmed by 1 base and the J gene end by 5 bases; junction bases not matched to a gene: 2. CDR3 loop: CASSLDSGGHNEQFF. In nucleotides, the CDR3 is TGTGCCAGCAGCTTAGATAGCGGGGGGCACAATGAGCAGTTCTTC.

Only one count was recorded for this clone. V usage is TRBV5-4 and J usage is TRBJ2-7, with D perhaps matching TRBD1 (6 bases). The CDR3 is 13 amino acids. Trimming cost V 4 bases and J 7 bases, with 15 bases left between them. Germline V lookup: CDR1 SGHNT, CDR2 YYREEE (reference sequence). The CDR3 sequence is CASSPGTNWEQYF. DNA of the CDR3: TGTGCCAGCAGCCCTGGGACAAACTGGGAGCAGTACTTC. The full variable domain, with the rest looked up from reference TRBV5-4 and TRBJ2-7, is ETGVTQSPTHLIKTRGQQVTLRCSSQSGHNTVSWYQQALGQGPQFIFQYYREEENGRGNFPPRFSGLQFPNYSSELNVNALELDDSALYLCASSPGTNWEQYFGPGTRLTVT.

The chain carries TRBV5-1 and TRBJ2-2; 10 positions match TRBD2. Looked up from germline, CDR1 is SGHRS and CDR2 is YFSETQ. This CDR3 is built from 15 residues. V lost 4 bases, J lost 5 bases, and 5 bases stayed unmatched. CDR3 nucleotide sequence: TGCGCCAGCAGCCGGGTAGCGGGAGGTACCGGGGAGCTGTTTTTT. This codes for CASSRVAGGTGELFF.

The chain links TRBV4-3 to TRBJ1-6; tentatively, D is TRBD1 (5 bases). The CDR3 contains 14 residues. The germline gives CDR1 LGHNA, CDR2 YSLEER. V lost 1 base to trimming and J lost 7 bases, with 8 bases between them. The chain's CDR3 is CASSQGGGNSPLHF. Here the CDR3 DNA reads TGCGCCAGCAGCCAAGGGGGGGGAAATTCACCCCTCCACTTT.

The CDR3 protein is CASSLNLLAGETQYF. DNA of the CDR3: TGCGCCAGCAGCTTGAATTTACTAGCCGGGGAGACCCAGTACTTC. The V gene is TRBV5-1, the J gene TRBJ2-5; a possible D gene is TRBD2 (6 bases). The CDR3 has 15 residues. V was pared by 1 base and J by 5 bases, with 15 bases between. CDR1 SGHRS and CDR2 YFSETQ come from the germline V gene. Full variable domain (outside the CDR3, taken from reference TRBV5-1 and TRBJ2-5): KAGVTQTPRYLIKTRGQQVTLSCSPISGHRSVSWYQQTPGQGLQFLFEYFSETQRNKGNFPGRFSGRQFSNSRSEMNVSTLELGDSALYLCASSLNLLAGETQYFGPGTRLLVL.

This clone showed up just once. V usage is TRBV7-2 and J usage is TRBJ1-3, with TRBD1 matching over 7 bases. Germline CDR1 reads SGHTA; CDR2 reads FQGNSA. The J segment lost 2 bases and the V segment lost 7 bases, leaving 5 bases of the junction unmatched. The CDR3 is 14 amino acids. In nucleotides, the CDR3 is TGTGCCAGCACTCCAGACAGGGCTGGAAACACCATATATTTT. It translates to CASTPDRAGNTIYF.

The chain couples TRBV7-2 to TRBJ2-7, with a weak D call TRBD2 (5 bases). Looked up from germline, CDR1 is SGHTA and CDR2 is FQGNSA. This CDR3 has 14 residues. V was pared by 1 base and J by 0 bases, with 7 bases between. The CDR3 reads CASSLGRSSYEQYF. CDR3 in DNA: TGTGCCAGCAGCTTAGGGAGGAGCTCCTACGAGCAGTACTTC.

The gene calls are TRBV7-9 and TRBJ1-3; D is possibly TRBD1 (5 bases). The V gene lost 8 bases and the J gene lost 4 bases, with 15 bases spanning the gap. The CDR3 runs 14 residues. Germline-derived CDR1 and CDR2 are SEHNR and FQNEAQ (reference sequence). CDR3 nucleotides: TGTGCCAGCGCACATGAGGGGCTCGGAAACACCATATATTTT. Protein sequence: CASAHEGLGNTIYF.

This rearrangement joins TRBV28 to TRBJ1-3, with 9 bases aligning to TRBD1. Losses at the gene ends were 6 bases for V and 3 bases for J; bases not matched to a gene: 3. The germline CDR1 and CDR2 sequences are MDHEN and SYDVKM. The CDR3 covers 14 residues. As DNA, the CDR3 is TGTGCCAGCAGGTGGGACAGGGTTGGAAACACCATATATTTT. Encoded protein: CASRWDRVGNTIYF.

This clone is a singleton in its sample. This chain connects TRBV29-1 to TRBJ1-1; no clear D gene. V shed 5 bases and J shed 4 bases, with 14 bases lying between them. The CDR3 is 13 amino acids. Germline-derived CDR1 and CDR2 are SQVTM and ANQGSEA. The CDR3 DNA reads TGCAGCGTTAACGGAGAATTGGGCACTGAAGCTTTCTTT. Translated: CSVNGELGTEAFF. Full variable domain (outside the CDR3, taken from reference TRBV29-1 and TRBJ1-1): SAVISQKPSRDICQRGTSLTIQCQVDSQVTMMFWYRQQPGQSLTLIATANQGSEATYESGFVIDKFPISRPNLTFSTLTVSNMSPEDSSIYLCSVNGELGTEAFFGQGTRLTVV.

For this clone: The sample carries other DNA sequences with the same CDR3. V gene TRBV27 combines with J gene TRBJ2-1; D may be TRBD1 or TRBD2 (5 bases each). The CDR3 is made up of 16 amino acids. Germline V lookup: CDR1 MNHEY, CDR2 SMNVEV (reference sequence). Between the trimmed V and J ends, which lost 5 bases and 7 bases, there was a span of 21 bases. CDR3 coding DNA: TGTGCCAGCAGTCGGGACCTTGGCATCGAAGGGAATGAGCAGTTCTTC. This sequence encodes CASSRDLGIEGNEQFF.

The chain links TRBV19 to TRBJ1-5; D call uncertain. V lost 3 bases to trimming and J lost 1 base, with 10 bases between them. Germline V lookup: CDR1 LNHDA, CDR2 SQIVND (reference sequence). The CDR3 totals 15 residues. This CDR3 reads CASSMFGRSNQPQHF. For the CDR3, the DNA is TGTGCCAGTAGTATGTTTGGCCGAAGCAATCAGCCCCAGCATTTT.

V and J are TRBV5-5 and TRBJ1-4, with a weak D call TRBD1 (6 bases). The CDR3 is made up of 14 amino acids. Trimming cost V 0 bases and J 8 bases, with 11 bases left between them. Germline values: CDR1 SGHKS, CDR2 YYEKEE (reference sequence). In DNA form, the CDR3 reads TGTGCCAGCAGCTTGGTACAGGGTGTGGAAAAACTGTTTTTT. This sequence encodes CASSLVQGVEKLFF.